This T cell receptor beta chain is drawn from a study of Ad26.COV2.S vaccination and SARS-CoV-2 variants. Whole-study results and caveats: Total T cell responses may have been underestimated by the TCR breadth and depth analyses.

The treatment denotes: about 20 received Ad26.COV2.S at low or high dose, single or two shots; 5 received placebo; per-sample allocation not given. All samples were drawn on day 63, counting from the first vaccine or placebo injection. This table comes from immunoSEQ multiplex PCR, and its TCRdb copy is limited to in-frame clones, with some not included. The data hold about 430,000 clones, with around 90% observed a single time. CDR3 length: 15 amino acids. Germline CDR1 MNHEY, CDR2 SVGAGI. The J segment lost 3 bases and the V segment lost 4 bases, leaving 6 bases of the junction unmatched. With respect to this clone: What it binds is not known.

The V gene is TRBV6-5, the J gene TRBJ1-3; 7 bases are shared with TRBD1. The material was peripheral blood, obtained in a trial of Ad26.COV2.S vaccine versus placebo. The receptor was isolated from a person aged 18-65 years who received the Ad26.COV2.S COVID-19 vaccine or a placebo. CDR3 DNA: TGTGCCAGCAGTTTGACAGGGAGCGGTGGAAACACCATATATTTT. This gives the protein CASSLTGSGGNTIYF.